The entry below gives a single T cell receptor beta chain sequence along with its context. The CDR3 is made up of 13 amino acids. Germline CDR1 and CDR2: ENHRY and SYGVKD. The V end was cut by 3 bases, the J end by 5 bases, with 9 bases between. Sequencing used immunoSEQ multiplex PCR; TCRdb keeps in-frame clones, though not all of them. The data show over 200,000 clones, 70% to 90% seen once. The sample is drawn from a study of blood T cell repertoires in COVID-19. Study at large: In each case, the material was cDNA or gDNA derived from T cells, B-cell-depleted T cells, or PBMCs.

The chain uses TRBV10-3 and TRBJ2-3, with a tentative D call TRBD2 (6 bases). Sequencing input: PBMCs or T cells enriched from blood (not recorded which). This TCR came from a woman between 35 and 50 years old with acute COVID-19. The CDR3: CAISEGSGDTQYF. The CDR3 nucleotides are TGTGCCATCAGTGAAGGTAGCGGAGATACGCAGTATTTT.